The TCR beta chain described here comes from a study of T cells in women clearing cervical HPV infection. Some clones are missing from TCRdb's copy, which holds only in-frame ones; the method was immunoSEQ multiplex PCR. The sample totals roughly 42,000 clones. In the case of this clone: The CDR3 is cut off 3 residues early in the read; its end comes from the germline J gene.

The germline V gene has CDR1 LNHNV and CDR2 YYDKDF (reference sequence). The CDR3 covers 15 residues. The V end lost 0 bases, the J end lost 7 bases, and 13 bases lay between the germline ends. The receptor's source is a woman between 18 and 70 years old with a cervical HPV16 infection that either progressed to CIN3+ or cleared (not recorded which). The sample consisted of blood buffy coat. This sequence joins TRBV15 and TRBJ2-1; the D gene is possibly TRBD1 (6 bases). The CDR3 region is CATSRELGGGNEQFF. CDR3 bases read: TGTGCCACCAGCAGAGAATTAGGGGGTGGGAATGAG.